A single sample is the source of the 10 T cell receptor beta chains below, sequenced in a study of blood T cell repertoires in COVID-19. Libraries were prepared by immunoSEQ multiplex PCR; TCRdb keeps only in-frame clonotypes and omits some of them. The sample shows 250,000 to 300,000 clones, roughly 90% of them seen only once. Material: peripheral blood. These TCRs come from a woman aged 50 to 60 who had recovered from COVID-19.

This chain joins TRBV3-1 (or the pseudogene TRBV3-2) and TRBJ2-4; no clear D. Germline loops: CDR1 LGHDT, CDR2 YNNKEL (reference sequence). V shed 0 bases and J shed 0 bases, with 15 bases lying between them. The CDR3 extends over 18 amino acids. CDR3 residues: CASSQEEERRQAKNIQYF. CDR3 sequence (DNA): TGTGCCAGCAGCCAAGAAGAAGAGCGTCGCCAAGCCAAAAACATTCAGTACTTC.

The gene calls are TRBV28 and TRBJ2-7, with TRBD1 matching over 10 bases. Germline CDR1 and CDR2: MDHEN and SYDVKM. CDR3 length: 14 amino acids. The trim removed 4 bases at V and 4 bases at J, leaving 4 bases unmatched. The CDR3 nucleotides read TGTGCCAGCAGTTCTCCGGGACAGGGGTACGAGCAGTACTTC. Translation gives CASSSPGQGYEQYF.

V and J are TRBV6-6 and TRBJ1-1; D ambiguous. Germline V gene data show CDR1 as MNHNY and CDR2 as SVGAGI (reference sequence). The CDR3 has 13 residues. V dropped 3 bases and J dropped 4 bases, with 9 bases sitting between them. The CDR3 DNA follows: TGTGCCAGCAGTTATAGAAGTGTCACTGAAGCTTTCTTT. Its protein product is CASSYRSVTEAFF.

V and J are TRBV30 and TRBJ1-2; 11 bases agree with TRBD1. This CDR3 spans 14 amino acids. Germline-derived CDR1 and CDR2 are GTSNPN and SVGIG (reference sequence). CDR3 sequence reads: CAGVGDRGVHGYTF. The DNA of the CDR3 is TGTGCGGGAGTAGGGGACAGGGGGGTTCATGGCTACACCTTC.

The chain links TRBV6-5 to TRBJ1-1; the match to TRBD1 covers 8 bases. The CDR3 contains 15 residues. The germline CDR1 and CDR2 sequences are MNHEY and SVGAGI. V gave up 5 bases and J gave up 4 bases; unmatched junction bases: 9. The CDR3 protein is CASSLTDRVSTEAFF. The CDR3 nucleotides are TGTGCCAGCAGTCTTACGGACAGGGTGAGCACTGAAGCTTTCTTT.

The chain has TRBV3-1 (or the pseudogene TRBV3-2) and TRBJ2-5; 8 bases line up with TRBD2. The CDR3 consists of 15 residues. The junction had 12 bases not matched to a gene; V was cut back by 4 bases and J by 8 bases. The germline CDR1 and CDR2 sequences are LGHDT and YNNKEL (reference sequence). Written as DNA, the CDR3 is TGTGCCAGCAGCCGTCAGAAAAGCGGGGGACAAACCCAGTACTTC. Its protein is CASSRQKSGGQTQYF.

This chain uses TRBV15 with TRBJ1-1, with D uncertain. The CDR3 runs to 15 residues. V lost 8 bases and J lost 5, with 21 bases in between. CDR1 is LNHNV, CDR2 YYDKDF, per germline (reference sequence). Here the CDR3 reads CATQREGSLKTEAFF. CDR3 sequence (DNA): TGTGCCACCCAACGGGAGGGTAGCCTTAAGACTGAAGCTTTCTTT.

The chain recombines TRBV7-9 with TRBJ2-5; 11 positions agree with TRBD1. The V gene's germline CDR1 is SEHNR and CDR2 FQNEAQ (reference sequence). This CDR3 region has 15 residues. V lost 5 bases to trimming and J lost 5 bases; unmatched junction nucleotides: 7. For the CDR3, the DNA is TGTGCCAGCAGCCTGGGACAGGGGGAAGTGGAGACCCAGTACTTC. It encodes CASSLGQGEVETQYF. Based on the CDR3 plus reference TRBV7-9 and TRBJ2-5, the full variable domain is DTGVSQNPRHKITKRGQNVTFRCDPISEHNRLYWYRQTLGQGPEFLTYFQNEAQLEKSRLLSDRFSAERPKGSFSTLEIQRTEQGDSAMYLCASSLGQGEVETQYFGPGTRLLVL.

This chain links TRBV7-9 with TRBJ2-1; maybe TRBD2 (5 bases). Trimming removed 1 base from V and 9 bases from J, with 16 bases in between. The CDR3 consists of 15 residues. Germline CDR1 is SEHNR and CDR2 is FQNEAQ (reference sequence). The DNA of the CDR3 is TGTGCCAGCAGCTTAGGTTGGGGAGAAATCGGTGAGCAGTTCTTC. It codes for CASSLGWGEIGEQFF. The variable domain in full, with the rest retrieved from reference TRBV7-9 and TRBJ2-1, is DTGVSQNPRHKITKRGQNVTFRCDPISEHNRLYWYRQTLGQGPEFLTYFQNEAQLEKSRLLSDRFSAERPKGSFSTLEIQRTEQGDSAMYLCASSLGWGEIGEQFFGPGTRLTVL.

The chain combines TRBV5-1 with TRBJ1-1; 7 nucleotides agree with TRBD1. CDR1 is SGHRS and CDR2 is YFSETQ in the germline V gene. The CDR3 totals 15 residues. V shed 4 bases, J shed 0 bases, and the junction held 6 bases outside the gene matches. The CDR3 spells CASSIPGQLNTEAFF. The CDR3 bases are TGCGCCAGCAGCATTCCGGGACAGTTGAACACTGAAGCTTTCTTT.